This TCR beta chain was identified during a study of CD8+CD57+ T cells in acquired aplastic anemia. The CDR3 totals 13 residues. Germline CDR1 is MGHDK and CDR2 is SYGVNS. Selection for sequencing was limited to patients who had shown CD8+CD57+ cell expansion by flow cytometry. Notes on this clonotype: Relative to the germline gene, one junction end is altered; a read error may explain this.

TCR beta VDJ and CDR3 profiling used genomic DNA as template. In TCRdb, the reads were re-called with MiXCR into one record per CDR3 protein. Altogether 120,000 or so distinct CDR3 sequences are present, roughly 55% being singletons, with the ten largest covering 25% to 35%. This sequence was found in a human donor with aplastic anemia. The sample comprised sorted CD4+, CD8+, or CD8+CD57+ T cells (not recorded which) from PBMCs. This sequence joins TRBV25-1 and TRBJ1-2; D not resolved. The CDR3 protein is CASSAGANCGYTF. The CDR3 nucleotides are TGTGCCAGCAGTGCAGGAGCTAACTGTGGCTACACCTTC.